Each of the 15 T cell receptor beta chains below was sequenced from the same sample in a study of blood T cells in healthy people across ages. A second about 6 to 11 cycle PCR used barcoded and J-beta primers. Using its own MiXCR run on the 5' RACE reads, TCRdb lists one record per CDR3 protein. The repertoire has roughly 1,300,000 distinct CDR3 sequences, approximately 60% of them found once; the top ten carry 6.5% to 8%. Source material: blood. The receptor source for this set is a man aged 18 to 30 in good health.

The chain is built from TRBV5-1 and TRBJ1-2; no firm D call. Germline lookup yields CDR1 SGHRS and CDR2 YFSETQ. Trimming removed 2 bases from V and 6 bases from J, with 8 bases in between. CDR3 length: 12 amino acids. CDR3 DNA: TGCGCCAGCAGCTTCACCGGGAATGGCTACACCTTC. As protein: CASSFTGNGYTF.

The chain recombines TRBV10-3 with TRBJ2-7; D unresolved. CDR3 length: 14 amino acids. V lost 9 bases, J lost 0 bases, and 15 bases lay in between. CDR1 ENHRY and CDR2 SYGVKD come from the germline V gene. CDR3 nucleotide sequence: TGTGCCATACGCCAAGGAAGGAGCTCCTACGAGCAGTACTTC. The encoded protein is CAIRQGRSSYEQYF.

The chain links TRBV6-6 to TRBJ1-4, with 8 bases aligning to TRBD1. CDR3 length equals 16 residues. Germline-derived CDR1 and CDR2 are MNHNY and SVGAGI (reference sequence). V gave up 4 bases and J gave up 4 bases; unmatched junction bases: 8. This chain's CDR3 is CASSLGQVLINEKLFF. CDR3 coding DNA: TGTGCCAGCAGTTTGGGACAGGTCCTAATTAATGAAAAACTGTTTTTT.

The chain joins TRBV7-9 to TRBJ1-5; perhaps TRBD1 as D (5 bases). V was trimmed by 5 bases and J by 8 bases, leaving 19 bases between them. CDR1 is SEHNR and CDR2 is FQNEAQ in the germline V gene (reference sequence). This CDR3 comprises 15 residues. In nucleotides, the CDR3 is TGTGCCAGCAGCCGCGGAGGAGGGGCCTGGGAGCCCCAGCATTTT. Protein: CASSRGGGAWEPQHF. The complete variable domain, with remaining parts taken from reference TRBV7-9 and TRBJ1-5, reads DTGVSQNPRHKITKRGQNVTFRCDPISEHNRLYWYRQTLGQGPEFLTYFQNEAQLEKSRLLSDRFSAERPKGSFSTLEIQRTEQGDSAMYLCASSRGGGAWEPQHFGDGTRLSIL.

This clonotype came up many times. The genes are TRBV7-2 and TRBJ2-7; D might be TRBD1 (6 bases). V lost 4 bases and J 2 bases, leaving 9 bases between the germline ends. This CDR3 has 13 amino acids. Germline CDR1 and CDR2: SGHTA and FQGNSA. The CDR3 DNA reads TGTGCCAGCAGCTGGGGGCAGACCTACGAGCAGTACTTC. Amino acid sequence: CASSWGQTYEQYF.

This clonotype has only one observation. This rearrangement joins TRBV4-2 to TRBJ2-1; 9 bases map to TRBD2. Germline trimming cut 0 bases from V and 4 bases from J; bases unmatched to any gene: 13. The CDR3 sequence is 19 residues long. The germline V gene encodes CDR1 LGHNA and CDR2 YNFKEQ. CDR3 in DNA: TGTGCCAGCAGCCAAGAGAGGTTCGGTCCGCGGGAGGGTTACAATGAGCAGTTCTTC. Translation gives CASSQERFGPREGYNEQFF.

The chain links TRBV7-9 to TRBJ2-3; TRBD1 matches 9 bases. CDR1 is SEHNR and CDR2 is FQNEAQ in the germline V gene (reference sequence). V dropped 5 bases and J dropped 8; count of bases not matched to a gene: 5. The CDR3 extends over 13 amino acids. The CDR3 region has the DNA TGTGCCAGCAGCAAGGGACAGGGAGGTACGCAGTATTTT. It is translated as CASSKGQGGTQYF.

V is TRBV6-5 and J is TRBJ1-5; D remains ambiguous. CDR1 and CDR2 from the germline V gene are MNHEY and SVGAGI. Trimming stripped 5 bases from V and 4 bases from J, with 15 bases between. The CDR3 spans 15 residues. CDR3: CASSLDPGGNQPQHF. The CDR3 DNA reads as TGTGCCAGCAGTCTCGACCCAGGCGGGAATCAGCCCCAGCATTTT.

The chain couples TRBV6-6 to TRBJ2-1; 8 bases align to TRBD2. This CDR3 spans 13 amino acids. Germline CDR1 MNHNY, CDR2 SVGAGI (reference sequence). Trimming took 11 bases from V and 0 from J; bases not matched to a gene: 3. CDR3 residues: CALSGGSYNEQFF. The CDR3, as DNA: TGTGCCCTAAGCGGGGGCTCCTACAATGAGCAGTTCTTC.

V is TRBV6-5 and J is TRBJ1-6, with 7 positions matching TRBD1. Unmatched junction bases numbered 8, after V lost 5 bases and J lost 10 bases. The germline V gene has CDR1 MNHEY and CDR2 SVGAGI. The CDR3 covers 14 residues. The CDR3 nucleotides are TGTGCCAGCAGTCCCCAGGGGGGGGTATCACCCCTCCACTTT. Translated: CASSPQGGVSPLHF.

The chain carries TRBV27 and TRBJ2-3; D may be TRBD1 (6 bases). CDR1 and CDR2 from the germline V gene are MNHEY and SMNVEV (reference sequence). With 6 bases removed from V and 0 bases from J, the gap between germline ends came to 19 bases. The CDR3 is 17 residues long. CDR3 region: CASSRRGHLSSTDTQYF. CDR3 nucleotide sequence: TGTGCCAGCAGCCGACGGGGACACCTATCTAGCACAGATACGCAGTATTTT.

This chain links TRBV24-1 with TRBJ2-3; weak D call: TRBD1 (6 bases). Per the germline V gene, CDR1 is KGHDR and CDR2 is SFDVKD. Trimming took off 7 bases at V and 3 bases at J, with 19 bases between the two ends. CDR3 length: 16 amino acids. In DNA, the CDR3 is TGTGCCACCAGCCAGGGGCGCCTGTCACTGACAGATACGCAGTATTTT. Translated: CATSQGRLSLTDTQYF.

V is TRBV29-1 and J is TRBJ2-3, with TRBD1 as a possible D gene (6 bases). The CDR3 contains 15 residues. Germline CDR1 reads SQVTM; CDR2 reads ANQGSEA. Trimming shortened V by 4 bases and J by 0 bases, and 14 bases separated the two germline ends. The CDR3 nucleotides read TGCAGCGTTGTACCTCCAGGGGTTAGCACAGATACGCAGTATTTT. Protein: CSVVPPGVSTDTQYF.

The chain uses TRBV27 and TRBJ2-3; unclear D gene. V was shortened by 2 bases and J by 0 bases, with 9 bases between the two germline ends. The V gene's germline CDR1 is MNHEY and CDR2 SMNVEV (reference sequence). This CDR3 is built from 15 residues. This CDR3 reads CASSLGIGSTDTQYF. DNA of the CDR3: TGTGCCAGCAGTTTAGGGATCGGGAGCACAGATACGCAGTATTTT.

This clonotype turned up a few times. This chain joins TRBV24-1 and TRBJ1-5; tentatively, D is TRBD1 (5 bases). V was trimmed by 3 bases and J by 0 bases, leaving 8 bases between them. Germline lookup yields CDR1 KGHDR and CDR2 SFDVKD. The CDR3 consists of 15 residues. This chain's CDR3 is CATSDRGYSNQPQHF. CDR3 sequence (DNA): TGTGCCACCAGTGATCGGGGCTATAGCAATCAGCCCCAGCATTTT.